These 2 T cell receptor beta chains were sequenced from one sample in a study of T cell responses to AZD1222 COVID-19 vaccine. Only in-frame clones appear in the TCRdb table, and some are missing; sequencing was by immunoSEQ multiplex PCR. Of 160,000 or so clones in the sample, 90% were seen once. Sequenced material: peripheral blood, taken on day 0 of AZD1222 vaccination. These TCRs come from an adult in good health.

V usage is TRBV4-3 and J usage is TRBJ2-2; maybe TRBD1 (5 bases). In germline, CDR1 is LGHNA, CDR2 YSLEER. The CDR3 has 17 residues. Between the trimmed V and J ends, which lost 0 bases and 0 bases, there was a span of 11 bases. The CDR3 DNA is TGCGCCAGCAGCCAAGATGGGGCACAGGCGAACACCGGGGAGCTGTTTTTT. This encodes CASSQDGAQANTGELFF.

This sequence joins TRBV7-9 and TRBJ2-7; D call uncertain. Per germline, CDR1 SEHNR and CDR2 FQNEAQ (reference sequence). The CDR3 is 12 amino acids. The ends were cut back, 0 bases at V and 3 bases at J, with 3 bases in the middle. The CDR3 protein is CASSLADYEQYF. CDR3 DNA: TGTGCCAGCAGCTTAGCAGACTACGAGCAGTACTTC.